The 27 T cell receptor beta chains below all came from one sample that was sequenced in a study of T cells after yellow fever vaccination. TCRdb itself ran the 5' RACE reads through MiXCR, one entry per CDR3 protein. Among about 300,000 distinct CDR3 sequences, roughly 6.8% were seen once, and the ten largest hold 15% to 20%. This sample comprised PBMCs, obtained approximately 40 days after the first yellow fever vaccination. The receptors were sampled from a young man who received the YFV17D yellow fever vaccine.

V gene TRBV29-1 combines with J gene TRBJ2-7, with TRBD1 identical over 7 bases. The CDR3 is made up of 12 amino acids. The germline CDR1 and CDR2 sequences are SQVTM and ANQGSEA. The V and J ends lost 0 bases and 6 bases, in that order; junction bases with no gene match: 2. Written as DNA, the CDR3 is TGCAGCGTTGAAGATGAGGGGGCCGAGCAGTACTTC. Amino acids: CSVEDEGAEQYF.

J is TRBJ2-1 and V is TRBV20-1; 9 nucleotides line up with TRBD2. This CDR3 spans 14 amino acids. Germline CDR1 and CDR2: DFQATT and SNEGSKA (reference sequence). The junction had 7 bases not matched to a gene; V was cut back by 6 bases and J by 4 bases. CDR3 in DNA: TGCAGTGCCCGTAGGCGGGGGGGGTACAATGAGCAGTTCTTC. This gives the protein CSARRRGGYNEQFF.

Worth noting for this clonotype: A read error may account for a junction end that differs from germline. In DNA form, the CDR3 reads TGTGCCGGCAGGTATAATTCACCCCTCCACTTT. This gives the protein CAGRYNSPLHF. The V and J genes are TRBV28 and TRBJ1-6; the D is unclear. The CDR3 runs 11 residues. Germline CDR1 MDHEN, CDR2 SYDVKM.

The genes are TRBV6-5 and TRBJ1-3; the D is unclear. The germline V gene encodes CDR1 MNHEY and CDR2 SVGAGI. Trimming stripped 0 bases from V and 0 bases from J, with 12 bases between. The CDR3 length is 17 residues. DNA of the CDR3: TGTGCCAGCAGTTACTCGACGGGCCTCAACTCTGGAAACACCATATATTTT. It encodes CASSYSTGLNSGNTIYF.

The chain couples TRBV7-3 to TRBJ2-3, with D perhaps matching TRBD1 or TRBD2 (6 bases each). There are 15 residues in the CDR3. V gave up 5 bases and J gave up 3 bases, with 15 bases separating them. From germline, CDR1 is SGHTA and CDR2 FQGTGA. The CDR3, as DNA: TGTGCCAGCAGCCCACTGAGGGGGGCGACAGATACGCAGTATTTT. Translating gives CASSPLRGATDTQYF.

This clonotype was detected only a few times. This chain uses TRBV4-3 with TRBJ1-1, with unresolved D. The V end was cut by 4 bases, the J end by 4 bases, with 13 bases between. The CDR3 length is 14 residues. CDR1 LGHNA and CDR2 YSLEER come from the germline V gene. The CDR3, as DNA: TGCGCCAGCAGCCTAGAGGAGTGGGGCACTGAAGCTTTCTTT. This translates into CASSLEEWGTEAFF.

This clonotype was found many times. The V and J genes are TRBV6-1 and TRBJ2-7; D could derive from TRBD1 or TRBD2 (5 bases each). Trimming took 6 bases from V and 3 from J, leaving 15 bases between them. The length of the CDR3 is 14 residues. The germline gives CDR1 MNHNS, CDR2 SASEGT. The CDR3 sequence is CASSSGRGGYEQYV. The CDR3 bases are TGTGCCAGCAGCTCAGGGCGAGGAGGCTACGAGCAGTACGTC.

In this sample, this clonotype turned up a few times. The V and J genes are TRBV11-2 and TRBJ2-1, with 7 bases identical to TRBD2. CDR3 length equals 14 residues. V lost 7 bases, J lost 2 bases, and 5 bases stayed unmatched. Germline V gene data show CDR1 as SGHAT and CDR2 as FQNNGV. The CDR3 DNA is TGTGCCAGCACCGGGGGGATTACCTACAATGAGCAGTTCTTC. This encodes CASTGGITYNEQFF.

This clonotype was seen a few times. The chain carries TRBV28 and TRBJ1-2; D ambiguous. The CDR3 runs to 14 residues. Trimming took 5 bases from V and 6 from J, leaving 16 bases between them. Germline values: CDR1 MDHEN, CDR2 SYDVKM. The CDR3 DNA sequence: TGTGCCAGCAGTCCCCCCGGGCCCCAGGATGGCTACACCTTC. This translates into CASSPPGPQDGYTF.

The sample holds a few counts of this clonotype. Germline is not matched at one junction end, which may reflect a read error. V is TRBV12-3 or TRBV12-4 and J is TRBJ1-1, with 10 bases fitting TRBD1. The CDR3 has 12 amino acids. The DNA of the CDR3 is TGTGCCAGCAGTTCCGCGACAGGGGGCACACGTTTT. It codes for CASSSATGGTRF.

At least ten counts were recorded for this clonotype. The V gene is TRBV7-6, the J gene TRBJ2-5, with D hard to call. Germline V gene lookup returns CDR1 SGHVS and CDR2 FNYEAQ. The CDR3 contains 14 residues. Trimming stripped 4 bases from V and 0 bases from J, with 9 bases between. CDR3 DNA sequence: TGTGCCAGCAGCTCCCCAGCGTACCAAGAGACCCAGTACTTC. Translated, it gives CASSSPAYQETQYF.

This clonotype was observed a few times. The CDR3 sequence is CASSYLPIGDEKLFF. DNA for the CDR3: TGCGCCAGCAGCTACCTCCCCATAGGGGATGAAAAACTGTTTTTT. The genes are TRBV5-1 and TRBJ1-4; possibly TRBD1 for D (5 bases). This CDR3 is built from 15 residues. Germline values: CDR1 SGHRS, CDR2 YFSETQ. V was trimmed by 3 bases and J by 6 bases, leaving 15 bases between them.

The V and J genes are TRBV20-1 and TRBJ1-2; D is unresolved. The CDR3 is made up of 10 amino acids. CDR1 is DFQATT, CDR2 SNEGSKA, per germline (reference sequence). V lost 5 bases to trimming and J lost 3 bases, with 4 bases between them. As DNA, the CDR3 is TGCAGTGCTGGGTACTATGGCTACACCTTC. The encoded protein is CSAGYYGYTF.

This chain uses TRBV5-3 with TRBJ2-4; maybe TRBD1 (5 bases). TRBV5-3 is noted as an ORF with a role that remains uncertain. The CDR3 has 13 amino acids. V shed 6 bases and J shed 1 base, with 8 bases lying between them. DNA for the CDR3: TGTGCCAGAAAGGGGAAGGCCAAAAACATTCAGTACTTC. Protein sequence: CARKGKAKNIQYF.

Ten or more counts support this clonotype. The chain couples TRBV12-3 or TRBV12-4 to TRBJ2-2; D may correspond to TRBD1 or TRBD2 (7 bases each). V was trimmed by 7 bases and J by 5 bases, leaving 17 bases between them. This CDR3 has 15 residues. Written as DNA, the CDR3 is TGTGCCAGCACTCAGGGCAGGGGGGGGACCGGGGAGCTGTTTTTT. It codes for CASTQGRGGTGELFF.

At least ten counts were recorded for this clonotype. The chain joins TRBV29-1 to TRBJ2-5, with TRBD2 as a possible D gene (5 bases). The V gene lost 6 bases and the J gene lost 5 bases, with 16 bases spanning the gap. In germline, CDR1 is SQVTM, CDR2 ANQGSEA. The CDR3 totals 13 residues. CDR3: CSVGVNPRETQYF. The DNA for the CDR3 is TGCAGCGTCGGGGTAAATCCGCGCGAGACCCAGTACTTC.

This clonotype was recorded at least ten times. The J gene is TRBJ2-7, the V gene TRBV4-3; D is possibly TRBD1 or TRBD2 (5 bases each). Germline V gene lookup returns CDR1 LGHNA and CDR2 YSLEER. Trimming removed 0 bases from V and 6 bases from J, with 12 bases in between. The CDR3 has 14 amino acids. CDR3 loop: CASSQDRDGVEQYF. DNA of the CDR3: TGCGCCAGCAGCCAAGACAGGGACGGAGTCGAGCAGTACTTC.

The genes are TRBV12-5 and TRBJ2-2; D possibly corresponds to TRBD2 (6 bases). This CDR3 has 13 amino acids. Trimming shortened V by 2 bases and J by 6 bases, and 7 bases separated the two germline ends. Germline V gene lookup returns CDR1 LGHNT and CDR2 FRNRAP. CDR3 nucleotide sequence: TGTGCTAGTGGTTTGACGGGAGCCGGGGAGCTGTTTTTT. Its protein is CASGLTGAGELFF.

At least ten counts were recorded for this clonotype. The chain combines TRBV7-2 with TRBJ2-7; no firm D call. CDR1 is SGHTA and CDR2 is FQGNSA in the germline V gene. The ends were cut back, 2 bases at V and 2 bases at J, with 7 bases in the middle. The CDR3 is made up of 13 amino acids. CDR3 region: CASSLTFTYEQYF. In DNA form, the CDR3 reads TGTGCCAGCAGCTTAACTTTTACCTACGAGCAGTACTTC.

The sample holds a few counts of this clonotype. V gene TRBV6-5 combines with J gene TRBJ1-6, with TRBD1 identical over 7 bases. Trimming removed 0 bases from V and 10 bases from J; junction bases left unmatched: 9. The CDR3 extends over 16 amino acids. Germline CDR1 reads MNHEY; CDR2 reads SVGAGI. The CDR3 DNA is TGTGCCAGCAGTTACTCCTTGCTACAGGGGAAGTCACCCCTCCACTTT. Translation gives CASSYSLLQGKSPLHF.

The rearrangement links TRBV5-1 to TRBJ1-4; no clear D. The ends were cut back, 3 bases at V and 5 bases at J, with 8 bases in the middle. The CDR3 is 13 residues long. Germline CDR1 SGHRS, CDR2 YFSETQ. CDR3 residues: CASSSRPNEKLFF. The CDR3 nucleotides read TGCGCCAGCAGCTCCCGACCGAATGAAAAACTGTTTTTT.

This clonotype has more than one count but fewer than ten. The V call is TRBV6-2 or TRBV6-3, the J call TRBJ1-1; D possibly corresponds to TRBD1 (5 bases). The CDR3 totals 15 residues. Germline V gives CDR1 MNHEY, CDR2 SVGEGT. The V end was cut by 4 bases, the J end by 1 base, with 13 bases between. CDR3 in amino acids: CASSSHRGSNTEAFF. CDR3 in DNA: TGTGCCAGCAGTTCCCACCGGGGGTCGAACACTGAAGCTTTCTTT.

The sample holds a few counts of this clonotype. The chain couples TRBV5-4 to TRBJ2-5; a possible D gene is TRBD1 (6 bases). Germline values: CDR1 SGHNT, CDR2 YYREEE (reference sequence). CDR3 length: 16 residues. V lost 3 bases and J 2 bases, leaving 17 bases between the germline ends. This chain's CDR3 is CASSSPPGQKQETQYF. In nucleotides, the CDR3 is TGTGCCAGCAGCTCGCCCCCGGGACAAAAGCAAGAGACCCAGTACTTC.

J is TRBJ1-1 and V is TRBV20-1, with 7 bases fitting TRBD1. Germline trimming cut 3 bases from V and 5 bases from J; bases unmatched to any gene: 9. CDR3 length: 14 amino acids. CDR1 DFQATT and CDR2 SNEGSKA come from the germline V gene (reference sequence). The CDR3 sequence: CSARKEGARTEAFF. The CDR3 nucleotides read TGCAGTGCTAGGAAGGAGGGGGCGAGAACTGAAGCTTTCTTT.

In its sample, this clonotype was seen a few times. This rearrangement joins TRBV5-4 to TRBJ2-5; D may be TRBD2 (6 bases). V lost 0 bases and J lost 4, with 13 bases in between. In germline, CDR1 is SGHNT, CDR2 YYREEE (reference sequence). This CDR3 has 15 amino acids. CDR3 nucleotides: TGTGCCAGCAGCTTGGGCGCGGTCGGGGGAGAGACCCAGTACTTC. It translates to CASSLGAVGGETQYF.

The table lists this clonotype with a few counts. The gene calls are TRBV20-1 and TRBJ2-1; 7 nucleotides align to TRBD1. Germline-derived CDR1 and CDR2 are DFQATT and SNEGSKA (reference sequence). The CDR3 length is 13 residues. J gave up 10 bases and V 2 bases, and 8 bases lay outside the gene matches. For the CDR3, the DNA is TGCAGTGCTAGAAACAGGGGCCAGAGGGAGCAGTTCTTC. Protein product: CSARNRGQREQFF.

This clonotype has at least ten counts. CDR3 coding DNA: TGCGCCAGCAGGGAGAGGGACGTTAGCAATCAGCCCCAGCATTTT. Translated: CASRERDVSNQPQHF. The chain uses TRBV4-1 and TRBJ1-5, with D possibly being TRBD1 (5 bases). The CDR3 consists of 15 residues. V lost 6 bases and J lost 0, with 12 bases in between. The germline V gene has CDR1 MGHRA and CDR2 YSYEKL.